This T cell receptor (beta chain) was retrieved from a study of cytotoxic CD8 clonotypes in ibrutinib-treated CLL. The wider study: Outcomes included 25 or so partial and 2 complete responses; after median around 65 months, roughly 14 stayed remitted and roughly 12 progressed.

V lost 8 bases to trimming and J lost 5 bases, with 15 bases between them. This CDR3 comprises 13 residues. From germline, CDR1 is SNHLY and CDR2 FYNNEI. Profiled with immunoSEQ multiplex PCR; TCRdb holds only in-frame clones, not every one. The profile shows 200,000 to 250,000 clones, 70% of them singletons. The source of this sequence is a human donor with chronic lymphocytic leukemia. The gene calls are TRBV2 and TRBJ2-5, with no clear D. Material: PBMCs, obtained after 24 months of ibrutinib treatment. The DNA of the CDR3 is TGTGCCAGCCCGGAAACGGGTCGGGAGACCCAGTACTTC. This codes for CASPETGRETQYF.